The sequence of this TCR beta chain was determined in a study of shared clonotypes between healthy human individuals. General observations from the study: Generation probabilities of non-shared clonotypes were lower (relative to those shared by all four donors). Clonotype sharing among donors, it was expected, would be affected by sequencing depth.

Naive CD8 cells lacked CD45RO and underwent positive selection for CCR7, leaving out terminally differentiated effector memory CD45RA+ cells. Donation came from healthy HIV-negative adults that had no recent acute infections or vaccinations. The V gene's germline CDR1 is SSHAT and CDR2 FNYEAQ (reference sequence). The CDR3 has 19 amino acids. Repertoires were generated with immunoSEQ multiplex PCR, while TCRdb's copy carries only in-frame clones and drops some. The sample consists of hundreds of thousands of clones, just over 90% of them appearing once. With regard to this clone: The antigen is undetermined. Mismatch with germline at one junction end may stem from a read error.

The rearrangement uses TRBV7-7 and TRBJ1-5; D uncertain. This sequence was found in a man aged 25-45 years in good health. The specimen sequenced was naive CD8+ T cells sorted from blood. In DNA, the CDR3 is TGTGCTAGCATAACCCGTGCGAACTCTTATCCGCTTAGCAATCAGCCCCAGCATTTT. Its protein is CASITRANSYPLSNQPQHF.